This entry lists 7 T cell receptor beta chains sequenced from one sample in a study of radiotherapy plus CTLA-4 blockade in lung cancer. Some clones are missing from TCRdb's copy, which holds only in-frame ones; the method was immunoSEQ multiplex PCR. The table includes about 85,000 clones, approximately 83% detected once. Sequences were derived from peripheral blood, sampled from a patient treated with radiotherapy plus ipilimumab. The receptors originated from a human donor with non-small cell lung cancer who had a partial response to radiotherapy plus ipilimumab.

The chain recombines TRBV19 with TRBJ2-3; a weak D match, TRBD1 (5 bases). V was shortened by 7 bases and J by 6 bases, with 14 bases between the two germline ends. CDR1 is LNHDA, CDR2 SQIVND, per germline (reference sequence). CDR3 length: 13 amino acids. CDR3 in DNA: TGTGCCAGTACTCATCGATCAGGGGATACGCAGTATTTT. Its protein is CASTHRSGDTQYF.

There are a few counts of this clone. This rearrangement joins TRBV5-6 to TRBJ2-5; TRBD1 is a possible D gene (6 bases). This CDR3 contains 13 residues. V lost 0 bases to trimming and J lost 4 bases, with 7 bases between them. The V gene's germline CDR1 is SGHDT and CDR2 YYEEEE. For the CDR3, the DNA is TGTGCCAGCAGCTTGGGCAGGGGAGAGACCCAGTACTTC. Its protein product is CASSLGRGETQYF.

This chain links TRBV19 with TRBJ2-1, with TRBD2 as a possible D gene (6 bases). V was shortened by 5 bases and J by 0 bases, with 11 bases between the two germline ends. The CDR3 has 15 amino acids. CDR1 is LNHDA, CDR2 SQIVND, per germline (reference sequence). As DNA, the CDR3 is TGTGCCAGTAGTCAAGGCGGGACCTCCTACAATGAGCAGTTCTTC. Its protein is CASSQGGTSYNEQFF.

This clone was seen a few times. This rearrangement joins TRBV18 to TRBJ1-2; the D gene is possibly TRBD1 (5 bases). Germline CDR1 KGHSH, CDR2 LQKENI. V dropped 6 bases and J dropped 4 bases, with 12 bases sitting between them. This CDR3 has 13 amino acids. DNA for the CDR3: TGTGCCAGCTCCGAAGGGACTTCCTATGGCTACACCTTC. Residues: CASSEGTSYGYTF.

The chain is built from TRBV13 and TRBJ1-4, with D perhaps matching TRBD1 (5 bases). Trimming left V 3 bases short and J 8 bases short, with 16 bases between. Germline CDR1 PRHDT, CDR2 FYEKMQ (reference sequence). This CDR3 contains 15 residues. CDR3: CASSLRQQAGEKLFF. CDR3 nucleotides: TGTGCCAGCAGCTTGCGTCAGCAAGCAGGGGAAAAACTGTTTTTT.

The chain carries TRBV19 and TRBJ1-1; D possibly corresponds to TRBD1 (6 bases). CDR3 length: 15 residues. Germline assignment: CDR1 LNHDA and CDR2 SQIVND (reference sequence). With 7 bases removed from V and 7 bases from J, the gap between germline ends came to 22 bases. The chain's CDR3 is CASIFRGTGRNEAFF. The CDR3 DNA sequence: TGTGCCAGTATCTTCCGCGGCACAGGGAGAAATGAAGCTTTCTTT.

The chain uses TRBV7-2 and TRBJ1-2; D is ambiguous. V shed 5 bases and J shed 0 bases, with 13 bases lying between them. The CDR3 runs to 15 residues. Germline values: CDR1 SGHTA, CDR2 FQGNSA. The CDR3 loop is CASSIKAGTNYGYTF. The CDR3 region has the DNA TGTGCCAGCAGCATTAAGGCCGGGACTAACTATGGCTACACCTTC. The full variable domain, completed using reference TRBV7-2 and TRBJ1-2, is GAGVSQSPSNKVTEKGKDVELRCDPISGHTALYWYRQSLGQGLEFLIYFQGNSAPDKSGLPSDRFSAERTGGSVSTLTIQRTQQEDSAVYLCASSIKAGTNYGYTFGSGTRLTVV.